This TCR beta chain derives from a study of cytomegalovirus exposure and HLA in healthy donors. In the PCR, 60 Vbeta and 13 Jbeta primers were used. Assay: immunoSEQ multiplex PCR; the TCRdb copy retains only in-frame clones and omits some. The sample lists roughly 140,000 clones, over 75% occurring once. V lost 3 bases, J lost 7 bases, and 11 bases lay in between. Germline V gene lookup returns CDR1 SGDLS and CDR2 YYNGEE. This CDR3 has 14 amino acids. This TCR derives from a male donor in good health and CMV-seronegative. The chain has TRBV9 and TRBJ1-6; the D gene is possibly TRBD1 (5 bases). The sequenced sample was PBMCs. Written as DNA, the CDR3 is TGTGCCAGCAGCGCAAGGGACTTCAATTCACCCCTCCACTTT. Translation gives CASSARDFNSPLHF.